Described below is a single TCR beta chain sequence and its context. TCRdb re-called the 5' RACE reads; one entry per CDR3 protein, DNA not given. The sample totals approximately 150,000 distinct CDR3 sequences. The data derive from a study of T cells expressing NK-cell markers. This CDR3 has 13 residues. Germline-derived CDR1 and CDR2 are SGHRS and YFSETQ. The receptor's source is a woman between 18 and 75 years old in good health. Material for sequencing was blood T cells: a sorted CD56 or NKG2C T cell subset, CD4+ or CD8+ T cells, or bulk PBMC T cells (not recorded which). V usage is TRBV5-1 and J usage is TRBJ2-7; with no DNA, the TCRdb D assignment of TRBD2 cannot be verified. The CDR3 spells CASSLGAQNEQYF.